Below are 23 T cell receptor beta chains sequenced from a single sample in a study of T cell responses to AZD1222 COVID-19 vaccine. Assay used: immunoSEQ multiplex PCR; TCRdb lists only in-frame clones, some missing. This sample has more than 95,000 clones, with over 80% found just once. The sequencing here drew on peripheral blood, taken on day 0 of AZD1222 vaccination. These TCRs come from an adult in good health.

In this sample, this clone turned up once. The chain couples TRBV7-2 to TRBJ1-3; D not resolved. Germline values: CDR1 SGHTA, CDR2 FQGNSA. Trimming removed 1 base from V and 3 bases from J, with 10 bases in between. The CDR3 is 15 residues long. The CDR3 loop is CASSLGVDRGNTIYF. The CDR3 nucleotides are TGTGCCAGCAGCTTAGGGGTGGATCGTGGAAACACCATATATTTT.

This clone was counted between two and nine times. V usage is TRBV4-3 and J usage is TRBJ1-2, with D tentatively TRBD1 (5 bases). Germline values: CDR1 LGHNA, CDR2 YSLEER. V was cut by 3 bases and J by 4 bases, with 15 bases left in between. This CDR3 comprises 15 residues. The CDR3 DNA reads TGCGCCAGCAGCCAGGCGGGACTCCCGACCTATGGCTACACCTTC. Translation: CASSQAGLPTYGYTF.

This clone came up once. The chain carries TRBV6-6 and TRBJ2-6, with TRBD1 matching over 8 bases. V lost 2 bases and J lost 4; bases outside the gene matches: 1. Germline V gene lookup returns CDR1 MNHNY and CDR2 SVGAGI (reference sequence). This CDR3 has 15 residues. The CDR3 DNA reads TGTGCCAGCAGTTACCAGGGGGCCGGGGCCAACGTCCTGACTTTC. Encoded protein: CASSYQGAGANVLTF.

The V gene is TRBV5-4, the J gene TRBJ2-1; 10 bases are a match to TRBD1. CDR1 SGHNT and CDR2 YYREEE come from the germline V gene (reference sequence). Unmatched junction bases numbered 13, after V lost 4 bases and J lost 0 bases. The CDR3 is made up of 19 amino acids. CDR3 loop: CASSLRPGTGAHSYNEQFF. CDR3 bases: TGTGCCAGCAGCCTACGTCCCGGGACAGGGGCCCACTCCTACAATGAGCAGTTCTTC.

The J gene is TRBJ2-1, the V gene TRBV9, with 11 bases identical to TRBD2. The germline V gene has CDR1 SGDLS and CDR2 YYNGEE. The ends lost 3 bases at V and 6 bases at J; junction bases unmatched: 8. The CDR3 is 16 amino acids. As DNA, the CDR3 is TGTGCCAGCAGCGCCCGAGTAGCGGGGGGGGGCAATGAGCAGTTCTTC. Translation gives CASSARVAGGGNEQFF.

The chain carries TRBV4-1 and TRBJ2-7; 8 bases match TRBD2. The CDR3 is 19 residues long. V lost 0 bases and J lost 3; bases outside the gene matches: 16. Germline loops: CDR1 MGHRA, CDR2 YSYEKL. This CDR3 is CASSQDPGGVAGTIYEQYF. The CDR3 region has the DNA TGCGCCAGCAGCCAAGACCCGGGGGGCGTAGCGGGAACCATCTACGAGCAGTACTTC.

The chain links TRBV5-1 to TRBJ2-1; TRBD1 matches 7 bases. The trim removed 7 bases at V and 4 bases at J, leaving 11 bases unmatched. The CDR3 totals 15 residues. Germline CDR1 and CDR2: SGHRS and YFSETQ. CDR3 residues: CASRRTGGQYNEQFF. The CDR3 region has the DNA TGCGCCAGCCGACGGACAGGCGGCCAATACAATGAGCAGTTCTTC.

J is TRBJ1-3 and V is TRBV5-8; D ambiguous. Trimming took off 5 bases at V and 0 bases at J, with 12 bases between the two ends. CDR3 length: 15 amino acids. Germline V lookup: CDR1 SGHTS, CDR2 YDEGEE. CDR3 sequence reads: CASSSFRLSGNTIYF. The CDR3 DNA follows: TGTGCCAGCAGTAGTTTCCGACTCTCTGGAAACACCATATATTTT.

In this sample, this clone turned up once. CDR3 DNA: TGTGCCAGCAGCCAAGTTTTGCCAAGAGTAGAACCTGGGGCCAACGTCCTGACTTTC. Its protein is CASSQVLPRVEPGANVLTF. J is TRBJ2-6 and V is TRBV4-2; D ambiguous. The CDR3 consists of 19 residues. Trimming removed 1 base from V and 2 bases from J, with 18 bases in between. Germline assignment: CDR1 LGHNA and CDR2 YNFKEQ.

Only one count was recorded for this clone. As DNA, the CDR3 is TGTGCCAGCAGTGACCACAATCCCGGGACTAGCTTCTACGAGCAGTACTTC. Residues: CASSDHNPGTSFYEQYF. The chain joins TRBV6-2 or TRBV6-3 to TRBJ2-7; 9 bases map to TRBD2. Germline CDR1 reads MNHEY; CDR2 reads SVGEGT. The CDR3 has 17 amino acids. After removal of 5 bases from V and 3 bases from J, the junction contained 14 bases not matched to a gene.

The V gene is TRBV10-3, the J gene TRBJ2-1; 9 nucleotides match TRBD2. CDR3 length: 18 amino acids. J gave up 6 bases and V 4 bases, and 16 bases lay outside the gene matches. CDR1 is ENHRY and CDR2 is SYGVKD in the germline V gene. CDR3 protein: CAISARARAGGPPNEQFF. For the CDR3, the DNA is TGTGCCATCAGTGCGAGGGCGAGGGCGGGAGGGCCGCCCAATGAGCAGTTCTTC.

This chain links TRBV19 with TRBJ1-5; the D gene is possibly TRBD1 (6 bases). The V gene lost 5 bases and the J gene lost 0 bases, with 14 bases spanning the gap. Looked up from germline, CDR1 is LNHDA and CDR2 is SQIVND (reference sequence). This CDR3 region has 16 residues. CDR3 nucleotides: TGTGCCAGTAGTTCAGGACAGACTAATAGCAATCAGCCCCAGCATTTT. This translates into CASSSGQTNSNQPQHF.

This chain connects TRBV25-1 to TRBJ1-6, with a tentative D call TRBD1 (6 bases). The CDR3 consists of 13 residues. Germline V CDR1 and CDR2: MGHDK, SYGVNS. V shed 6 bases and J shed 4 bases, with 7 bases lying between them. CDR3 bases: TGTGCCAGCAGAGGACAGTATAATTCACCCCTCCACTTT. This sequence encodes CASRGQYNSPLHF.

CDR3 sequence reads: CASSYPDYTDTQYF. CDR3 in DNA: TGTGCCAGCAGTTACCCGGACTACACAGATACGCAGTATTTT. The chain joins TRBV6-5 to TRBJ2-3, with D possibly matching TRBD2 (6 bases). The germline V gene has CDR1 MNHEY and CDR2 SVGAGI. The length of the CDR3 is 14 residues. Trimming took 2 bases from V and 2 from J, leaving 8 bases between them.

The V gene is TRBV30, the J gene TRBJ1-4; TRBD1 matches 7 bases. The CDR3 is 14 amino acids. V dropped 5 bases and J dropped 12; count of bases not matched to a gene: 15. Germline assignment: CDR1 GTSNPN and CDR2 SVGIG (reference sequence). The CDR3 spells CAWAETGPGGELFF. CDR3 DNA sequence: TGTGCCTGGGCCGAGACAGGGCCTGGTGGAGAACTGTTTTTT.

The V and J genes are TRBV11-1 and TRBJ1-1; possible D gene TRBD1, 5 bases. Germline V CDR1 and CDR2: SGHAT, FQDESV (reference sequence). Trimming removed 4 bases from V and 0 bases from J, with 9 bases in between. The CDR3 length is 14 residues. The CDR3 loop reads CASSSSRVNTEAFF. CDR3 DNA sequence: TGTGCCAGCAGCTCTTCCAGGGTGAACACTGAAGCTTTCTTT.

This sequence joins TRBV30 and TRBJ1-2; no clear D. The CDR3 consists of 13 residues. The germline CDR1 and CDR2 sequences are GTSNPN and SVGIG (reference sequence). The germline V and J ends were trimmed by 4 bases and 2 bases, with 11 bases remaining between them. This CDR3 reads CAWIRGLNYGYTF. In nucleotides, the CDR3 is TGTGCCTGGATACGCGGGTTAAACTATGGCTACACCTTC.

This clone was recorded a few times. This rearrangement joins TRBV6-5 to TRBJ1-2, with 11 bases identical to TRBD1. V lost 3 bases, J lost 4 bases, and 7 bases stayed unmatched. The germline V gene encodes CDR1 MNHEY and CDR2 SVGAGI. CDR3 length: 16 residues. The CDR3: CASSYLRTGGSYGYTF. The CDR3, as DNA: TGTGCCAGCAGTTATCTAAGGACAGGGGGCAGCTATGGCTACACCTTC.

The rearrangement joins TRBV7-9 to TRBJ2-7; 9 bases fit TRBD1. Germline V gene sequence: CDR1 SEHNR, CDR2 FQNEAQ (reference sequence). This CDR3 comprises 15 residues. The J segment lost 5 bases and the V segment lost 3 bases, leaving 8 bases of the junction unmatched. CDR3 bases: TGTGCCAGCAGCTTGATGCGGACAGGGGTCCACGAGCAGTACTTC. It specifies CASSLMRTGVHEQYF. Full variable domain (remainder filled in from reference TRBV7-9 and TRBJ2-7): DTGVSQNPRHKITKRGQNVTFRCDPISEHNRLYWYRQTLGQGPEFLTYFQNEAQLEKSRLLSDRFSAERPKGSFSTLEIQRTEQGDSAMYLCASSLMRTGVHEQYFGPGTRLTVT.

The V call is TRBV9, the J call TRBJ1-4; maybe TRBD1 (5 bases). CDR1 is SGDLS and CDR2 is YYNGEE in the germline V gene. The CDR3 totals 15 residues. Trimming shortened V by 5 bases and J by 3 bases, and 14 bases separated the two germline ends. In nucleotides, the CDR3 is TGTGCCAGCAGGCGGGGCCATGAGGCTAATGAAAAACTGTTTTTT. This sequence encodes CASRRGHEANEKLFF.

The rearrangement joins TRBV7-8 to TRBJ2-3, with D perhaps TRBD1 or TRBD2 (5 bases each). The germline CDR1 and CDR2 sequences are SGHVS and FQNEAQ. The CDR3 runs 12 residues. Trimming removed 3 bases at V and 6 bases at J, with 7 bases between. The CDR3 protein is CASSFGGDTQYF. The CDR3 region has the DNA TGTGCCAGCAGCTTTGGGGGTGATACGCAGTATTTT.

This sequence joins TRBV5-5 and TRBJ2-1; 8 bases map to TRBD1. Germline CDR1 and CDR2: SGHKS and YYEKEE (reference sequence). J lost 6 bases, V lost 2 bases, and 10 bases had no gene match. This CDR3 has 16 residues. CDR3: CASSFLWRTGINEQFF. Here the CDR3 DNA reads TGTGCCAGCAGCTTTCTCTGGCGGACAGGGATCAATGAGCAGTTCTTC.

This rearrangement joins TRBV6-1 to TRBJ1-1; 7 nucleotides match TRBD1. Trimming removed 2 bases from V and 4 bases from J; junction bases left unmatched: 10. CDR1 and CDR2 from the germline V gene are MNHNS and SASEGT. This CDR3 region has 16 residues. Written as DNA, the CDR3 is TGTGCCAGCAGTGAATTGCAGGGGGGGACTGGCACTGAAGCTTTCTTT. As protein: CASSELQGGTGTEAFF.